This T cell receptor beta chain was identified in a study of blood T cell repertoires in COVID-19 (dated by TCRdb to the early 2020s). The study in broad terms: The collaborator samples originated in the United States, Italy and Spain and spanned the acute and convalescent phases of COVID-19. The samples were drawn from two sources: the first 160 participants of the ongoing ImmuneRACE study, and over 1,000 subjects contributed by 6 global collaborators. Where available, HLA class I and class II types were taken from metadata supplied by the sample provider and were not determined by assay-based typing. The repertoires were released in a freely available public database meant as a resource for research on the immune response to SARS-CoV-2. The material from the prospective study consisted of cDNA or gDNA derived from T cells, B-cell-depleted T cells, or PBMCs. Nearly every sample came with metadata listing a de-identified subject ID, COVID-19 status, age in years and sex. Subjects who had been exposed to COVID-19, were actively infected with it, or had recovered from it provided the deeply sampled blood TCRbeta repertoires that made up the dataset.

TCRbeta CDR3 regions were amplified from genomic DNA using the immunoSEQ Assay, a bias-controlled multiplex PCR. Processing in the source paper ran as follows. The number of nucleated cells in each sample was estimated by amplification of reference gene primers within the assay. To quantify the absolute abundance of each unique TCRbeta CDR3 rearrangement, sequence reads were collapsed and filtered. Productive Simpson clonality was computed per sample as the square root of Simpson's diversity index over productive rearrangements. Imported from immuneACCESS, the table was reduced by TCRdb to in-frame sequences with V and J called. These copies leave out some clones; in studies compared against another copy, an unresolved V gene accounts for under half, and the cause of the remainder is not known. The DNA gave D and trimming, while V, J and clone size come from that table. The sample yields some 89,000 clones; 81% were counted once. The ten biggest clones cover roughly 4.4% of the sample.

V loses 7 bases, J loses 0 bases, and the germline ends lie 16 bases apart. From the cysteine through the phenylalanine, the CDR3 covers 15 amino acids. Kept here is only the CDR3 DNA, which spans 45 bases and is read in frame from base 1. CDR1 and CDR2 (LNHDA, SQIVND) derive from the germline V gene (reference sequence). The collaborating institutions used their own protocols to collect whole blood in K2EDTA tubes. For TCRbeta analysis, collaborators shipped samples in one of three forms: frozen whole blood, isolated PBMCs, or DNA extracted from either of those sample types. Study-wide conclusions, independent of this receptor: Clinical and demographic metadata were provided uncurated, with the amount varying by source and participant.

Remarks on this clone: No cognate antigen has been identified for it. Base qualities are missing; no much larger clone stands one base away.

The specimen sequenced was peripheral blood. This TCR was sampled from a man between 60 and 75 years old with acute or convalescent COVID-19. This receptor chain uses TRBV19 and TRBJ2-7; TRBD1 is a possible D gene, resting on 6 matching bases. DNA sequence: TGTGCCAGTATGACAGGAGGTGGGGGCTCCTACGAGCAGTACTTC. This codes for CASMTGGGGSYEQYF.